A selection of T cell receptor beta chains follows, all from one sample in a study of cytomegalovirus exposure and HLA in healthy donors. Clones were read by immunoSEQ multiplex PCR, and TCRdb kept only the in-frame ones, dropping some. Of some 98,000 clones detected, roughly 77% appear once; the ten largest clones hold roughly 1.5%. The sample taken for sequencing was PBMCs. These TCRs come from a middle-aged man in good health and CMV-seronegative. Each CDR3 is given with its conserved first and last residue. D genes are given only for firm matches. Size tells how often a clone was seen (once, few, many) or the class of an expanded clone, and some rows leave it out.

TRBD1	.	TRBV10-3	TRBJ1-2	CAISGTGGGYGYTF	TGTGCCATCAGCGGGACAGGGGGCGGCTATGGCTACACCTTC
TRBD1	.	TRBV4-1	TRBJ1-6	CASSRIQGRNSPLHF	TGCGCCAGCAGCCGAATACAGGGGCGGAATTCACCCCTCCACTTT
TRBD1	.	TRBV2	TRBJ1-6	CASKPRQGYSPLHF	TGTGCCAGCAAACCACGACAGGGGTATTCACCCCTCCACTTT
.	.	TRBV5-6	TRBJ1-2	CASSLYRDNYGYTF	TGTGCCAGCAGCTTGTACAGAGATAACTATGGCTACACCTTC
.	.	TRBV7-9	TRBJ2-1	CASSPFGGGRSYNEQFF	TGTGCCAGCAGCCCATTCGGGGGTGGCCGCTCCTACAATGAGCAGTTCTTC
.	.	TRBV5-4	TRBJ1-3	CASSLGGGFRSGNTIYF	TGTGCCAGCAGCCTCGGGGGGGGATTTAGGTCTGGAAACACCATATATTTT
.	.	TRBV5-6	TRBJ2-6	CASSLYGSGANVLTF	TGTGCCAGCAGCTTGTACGGTTCTGGGGCCAACGTCCTGACTTTC
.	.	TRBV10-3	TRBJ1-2	CATPQRGYTF	TGTGCCACACCCCAGCGCGGCTACACCTTC
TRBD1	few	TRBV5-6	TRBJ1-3	CASSLDRGFSGNTIYF	TGTGCCAGCAGCTTGGACAGGGGATTTTCTGGAAACACCATATATTTT
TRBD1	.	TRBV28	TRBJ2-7	CASNAPGQGWEQYF	TGTGCCAGCAATGCGCCGGGACAGGGGTGGGAGCAGTACTTC
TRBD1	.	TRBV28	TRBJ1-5	CASSLRDRGKRNQPQHF	TGTGCCAGCAGTTTACGGGACAGGGGGAAGCGCAATCAGCCCCAGCATTTT
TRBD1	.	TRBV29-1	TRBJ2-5	CSVDVNRGETQYF	TGCAGCGTCGACGTAAACAGGGGAGAGACCCAGTACTTC
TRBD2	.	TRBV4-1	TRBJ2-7	CASSQFPGLAGTYEQYF	TGCGCCAGCAGCCAGTTCCCGGGACTAGCGGGGACCTACGAGCAGTACTTC
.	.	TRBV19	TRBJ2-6	CASSINRPMASGANVLTF	TGTGCCAGTAGTATAAACAGGCCGATGGCCTCTGGGGCCAACGTCCTGACTTTC
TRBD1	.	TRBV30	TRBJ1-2	CAWSQSGGARGGYTF	TGTGCCTGGAGTCAGTCAGGGGGCGCGAGAGGTGGCTACACCTTC
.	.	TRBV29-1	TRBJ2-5	CSVVGREETQYF	TGCAGCGTTGTGGGCAGGGAAGAGACCCAGTACTTC
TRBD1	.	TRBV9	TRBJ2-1	CASSPDRARDYNEQFF	TGTGCCAGCAGCCCCGACAGGGCCCGGGACTACAATGAGCAGTTCTTC
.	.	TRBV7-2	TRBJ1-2	CASSLVSGYGYTF	TGTGCCAGCAGCTTAGTTTCAGGATATGGCTACACCTTC
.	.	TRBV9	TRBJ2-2	CASSVGGTPKNTGELFF	TGTGCCAGCAGCGTAGGAGGGACTCCCAAGAACACCGGGGAGCTGTTTTTT
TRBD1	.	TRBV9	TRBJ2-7	CASSVGDSPYEQYF	TGTGCCAGCAGCGTCGGGGACAGTCCCTACGAGCAGTACTTC
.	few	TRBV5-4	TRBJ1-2	CASSIEDRLGGYTF	TGTGCCAGCAGCATAGAAGACAGGTTGGGAGGCTACACCTTC
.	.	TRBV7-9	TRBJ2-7	CASSLAADPFEQYF	TGTGCCAGCAGCTTAGCAGCGGACCCCTTCGAGCAGTACTTC
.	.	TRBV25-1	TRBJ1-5	CASRAQGTQPQHF	TGTGCCAGCAGGGCACAGGGAACTCAGCCCCAGCATTTT
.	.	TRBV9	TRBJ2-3	CASSSQTGLSSTDTQYF	TGTGCCAGCAGCTCACAGACAGGTCTATCTAGCACAGATACGCAGTATTTT
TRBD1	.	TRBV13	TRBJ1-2	CASSFRDRKDYGYTF	TGTGCCAGCAGCTTCCGGGACAGGAAGGACTATGGCTACACCTTC
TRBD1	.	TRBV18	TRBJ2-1	CASSPQGAWEQFF	TGTGCCAGCTCACCACAGGGGGCCTGGGAGCAGTTCTTC
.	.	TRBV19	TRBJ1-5	CASCGGGRSNQPQHF	TGTGCCAGTTGCGGGGGGGGGAGGAGCAATCAGCCCCAGCATTTT
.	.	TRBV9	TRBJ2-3	CASSPRSSTDTQYF	TGTGCCAGCAGCCCGAGATCTAGCACAGATACGCAGTATTTT
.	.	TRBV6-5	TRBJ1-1	CASSDQGQDEAFF	TGTGCCAGCAGTGACCAGGGGCAGGATGAAGCTTTCTTT
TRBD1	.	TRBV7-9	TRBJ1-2	CASSLDRGREEGYTF	TGTGCCAGCAGCTTGGACAGGGGGCGCGAAGAGGGCTACACCTTC
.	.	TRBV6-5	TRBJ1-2	CASSRQQGSGYTF	TGTGCCAGCAGTCGTCAACAGGGTTCGGGCTACACCTTC
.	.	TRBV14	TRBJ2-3	CASSQDYADTQYF	TGTGCCAGCAGCCAAGATTATGCAGATACGCAGTATTTT
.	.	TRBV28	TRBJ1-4	CASRQLATNEKLFF	TGTGCCAGCAGGCAACTTGCAACTAATGAAAAACTGTTTTTT
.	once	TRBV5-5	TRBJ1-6	CASSWDLNSPLHF	TGTGCCAGCAGCTGGGACTTAAATTCACCCCTCCACTTT
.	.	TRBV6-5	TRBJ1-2	CASGSTEDYGYTF	TGTGCCAGCGGATCTACGGAGGACTATGGCTACACCTTC
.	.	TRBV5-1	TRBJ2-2	CASSVDGGNAGELFF	TGCGCCAGCAGCGTGGACGGCGGAAACGCCGGGGAGCTGTTTTTT
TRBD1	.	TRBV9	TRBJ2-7	CASSVAPDRISYEQYF	TGTGCCAGCAGCGTAGCTCCGGACAGGATCTCCTACGAGCAGTACTTC
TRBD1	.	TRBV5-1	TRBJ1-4	CASSLGDRDNEKLFF	TGCGCCAGCAGCTTGGGGGACAGGGATAATGAAAAACTGTTTTTT
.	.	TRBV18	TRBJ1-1	CASSHQGAGAGARKNTEAFF	TGTGCCAGCTCACATCAGGGAGCGGGGGCCGGGGCCAGGAAGAACACTGAAGCTTTCTTT
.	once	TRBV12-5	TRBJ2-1	CASSAEGDEQFF	TGTGCTAGTTCAGCCGAGGGCGATGAGCAGTTCTTC
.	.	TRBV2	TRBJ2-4	CASSELARNIQYF	TGTGCCAGCAGTGAACTCGCCCGGAACATTCAGTACTTC
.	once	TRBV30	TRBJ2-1	CAWSVPGRYNEQFF	TGTGCCTGGAGTGTACCGGGAAGGTACAATGAGCAGTTCTTC
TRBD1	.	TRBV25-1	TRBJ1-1	CASRTGGVYTEAFF	TGTGCCAGCAGAACAGGGGGCGTCTACACTGAAGCTTTCTTT
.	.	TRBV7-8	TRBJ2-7	CASSLTSLSYEQYF	TGTGCCAGCAGCTTGACTAGTTTGAGCTACGAGCAGTACTTC
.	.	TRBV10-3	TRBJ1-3	CAISETGSGNTIYF	TGTGCCATCAGTGAGACGGGCTCTGGAAACACCATATATTTT
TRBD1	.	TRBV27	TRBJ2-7	CASSFSQGREQYF	TGTGCCAGCAGTTTTTCACAGGGGCGGGAGCAGTACTTC